This T cell receptor beta chain was obtained from a study of naive and memory T cell subsets. Germline lookup yields CDR1 DFQATT and CDR2 SNEGSKA (reference sequence). The CDR3 runs to 14 residues. Trimming at V came to 0 bases and at J to 7 bases, leaving 7 bases not matched to a gene. Of note for this clonotype: As yet, its antigen is unknown.

Adult healthy volunteers gave 2.5 ml peripheral blood for whole-blood RNA. TCR cDNA received a 3' ligated oligonucleotide that carried a UMI. Blood and skin TCR RNA was reverse transcribed with alpha and beta constant primers. The SP2 primer and nested alpha and beta constant region primers amplified ligated cDNA in four rounds. Each CDR3 protein is one row after TCRdb ran MiXCR on the 5' RACE reads. The data contain more than 20,000 distinct CDR3 sequences, under 30% of them seen just once; the ten biggest clones take up about 1.8%. Regarding the study as a whole: The RNA method is potentially sensitive to activation and differentiation changes.

This TCR was recovered from a female donor in good health. The J gene is TRBJ2-3, the V gene TRBV20-1; 7 positions match TRBD2. This CDR3 is CSAREPGGRNTQYF. CDR3 DNA sequence: TGCAGTGCTAGAGAACCGGGAGGTCGGAATACGCAGTATTTT.